This T cell receptor beta chain stems from a study of T-cell reconstitution after alpha-beta-depleted transplantation in children. Unique molecular identifiers tagged the TCRbeta library. TCRdb ran MiXCR on the PCR reads and lists one entry per CDR3 protein. The profile shows some 830,000 distinct CDR3 sequences, 15% to 20% of them singletons. This clonotype was observed a handful of times. The material sequenced was PBMCs, mostly from graft donor cells, taken 360 days after TCRalphabeta/CD19-depleted stem cell transplant. This TCR was sampled from a male patient aged 10-17 years who had a stem cell transplant for acute lymphoblastic leukemia, so the T cells may come from the graft donor.

The CDR3 DNA reads as TGTGCCAGCAGCGCAAATAATTTGGACTTCACCTTC. The encoded protein is CASSANNLDFTF. The V gene is TRBV6-1, the J gene TRBJ1-2; D remains unclear. Germline lookup yields CDR1 MNHNS and CDR2 SASEGT. V lost 6 bases and J lost 13, with 18 bases in between. CDR3 length equals 12 residues.